The 22 T cell receptor beta chains given below trace back to one sample, sequenced in a study of T-cell reconstitution after alpha-beta-depleted transplantation in children. Unique molecular identifiers featured in how the TCRbeta library was prepared. TCRdb redid the calling of the PCR reads with MiXCR, one entry per CDR3 protein. The sample contains fewer than 750,000 distinct CDR3 sequences, roughly a quarter of which appear only once. The source material was PBMCs, sampled before TCRalphabeta/CD19-depleted stem cell transplant. Every receptor here comes from a boy under two years old with Wiskott-Aldrich syndrome, due to receive a stem cell transplant.

This clonotype appeared a few times. CDR3 sequence reads: CASSLQPGQGGEQFF. In DNA form, the CDR3 reads TGTGCCAGCAGCTTGCAGCCGGGACAGGGCGGTGAGCAGTTCTTC. This chain joins TRBV7-9 and TRBJ2-1; 9 positions match TRBD1. This CDR3 comprises 15 residues. Germline loops: CDR1 SEHNR, CDR2 FQNEAQ (reference sequence). The V segment lost 3 bases and the J segment 9 bases; nucleotides outside the gene matches: 9.

This clonotype was recorded only once. This chain connects TRBV12-3 or TRBV12-4 to TRBJ1-5, with D uncertain. Trimming pared 3 bases from V and 4 bases from J, leaving 10 bases between. There are 14 residues in the CDR3. Here the CDR3 DNA reads TGTGCCAGCAGTTTCTCTGGGTGGAATCAGCCCCAGCATTTT. Translation: CASSFSGWNQPQHF.

The V call is TRBV2, the J call TRBJ1-1, with D possibly being TRBD1 (6 bases). The CDR3 is 16 amino acids. V was clipped by 8 bases and J by 5 bases, with 24 bases between them. Per germline, CDR1 SNHLY and CDR2 FYNNEI. Written as DNA, the CDR3 is TGTGCCAGCGGCGAAAGGGCGGCACGGGGGCAAACTGAAGCTTTCTTT. Its protein is CASGERAARGQTEAFF.

This clonotype occurred many times. This chain uses TRBV12-3 or TRBV12-4 with TRBJ2-1; D uncertain. CDR3 length: 13 amino acids. Deletions cut 6 bases from V and 0 bases from J, with 6 bases between. Here the CDR3 DNA reads TGTGCCAGCAGCCCCGCCTCCTACAATGAGCAGTTCTTC. It translates to CASSPASYNEQFF.

The chain combines TRBV11-2 with TRBJ1-4, with D unclear. The CDR3 loop spans 15 amino acids. V lost 1 base to trimming and J lost 0 bases, with 6 bases between them. The germline gives CDR1 SGHAT, CDR2 FQNNGV. CDR3 sequence: CASSLVTATNEKLFF. In DNA, the CDR3 is TGTGCCAGCAGCTTAGTCACAGCAACTAATGAAAAACTGTTTTTT.

This clonotype was counted a few times. The J gene is TRBJ2-7, the V gene TRBV25-1; a weak D match, TRBD2 (6 bases). Trimming removed 5 bases at V and 0 bases at J, with 17 bases between. Germline V gene sequence: CDR1 MGHDK, CDR2 SYGVNS. CDR3 length: 16 amino acids. The CDR3 is CASSPISGKSSYEQYF. The CDR3 DNA reads TGTGCCAGCAGTCCCATTAGCGGTAAGAGCTCCTACGAGCAGTACTTC.

J is TRBJ1-2 and V is TRBV5-1, with a weak D call TRBD1 (6 bases). Germline loops: CDR1 SGHRS, CDR2 YFSETQ. The V end was cut by 0 bases, the J end by 8 bases, with 11 bases between. The CDR3 has 13 residues. In DNA form, the CDR3 reads TGCGCCAGCAGCTTGGGCGGGGGCCTCGGCTACACCTTC. It specifies CASSLGGGLGYTF.

This clonotype came up a few times. The chain combines TRBV7-8 with TRBJ2-7; a possible D gene is TRBD2 (5 bases). The CDR3 length is 17 residues. The germline V and J ends were trimmed by 0 bases and 1 base, with 16 bases remaining between them. Germline CDR1 is SGHVS and CDR2 is FQNEAQ. The CDR3 DNA reads TGTGCCAGCAGCTTAGCAGCTTCCGGGAACCCATCCTACGAGCAGTACTTC. Protein product: CASSLAASGNPSYEQYF.

The chain uses TRBV20-1 and TRBJ2-3; D not resolved. Deletions cut 2 bases from V and 1 base from J, with 13 bases between. The CDR3 covers 15 residues. Germline CDR1 reads DFQATT; CDR2 reads SNEGSKA (reference sequence). The DNA for the CDR3 is TGCAGTGCTAGAACAGTACGGTCAGGCACAGATACGCAGTATTTT. It translates to CSARTVRSGTDTQYF.

The rearrangement uses TRBV3-1 and TRBJ2-7; a possible D gene is TRBD2 (5 bases). With 4 bases removed from V and 6 bases from J, the gap between germline ends came to 16 bases. Germline loops: CDR1 LGHDT, CDR2 YNNKEL (reference sequence). This CDR3 contains 14 residues. The CDR3 reads CASSPCWGACEQYF. CDR3 DNA sequence: TGTGCCAGCAGCCCGTGTTGGGGAGCCTGCGAGCAGTACTTC.

The chain joins TRBV6-5 to TRBJ2-3, with 8 positions matching TRBD2. V shed 5 bases, J shed 2 bases, and the junction held 6 bases outside the gene matches. This CDR3 contains 15 residues. Germline V gene lookup returns CDR1 MNHEY and CDR2 SVGAGI. CDR3 bases: TGTGCCAGCAGTCTACTAGCGGAGTACACAGATACGCAGTATTTT. Its translation: CASSLLAEYTDTQYF.

The CDR3 region has the DNA TGCAGCGTTCAGACTAGCGGGAAGAATGAGCAGTTCTTC. Amino acids: CSVQTSGKNEQFF. The chain carries TRBV29-1 and TRBJ2-1; 11 nucleotides align to TRBD2. This CDR3 is 13 amino acids long. J lost 7 bases, V lost 5 bases, and 4 bases had no gene match. Germline CDR1 reads SQVTM; CDR2 reads ANQGSEA.

This clonotype was observed a few times. In DNA, the CDR3 is TGCAGTGCTAGGAAAGCGAATGAGCAGTACTTC. It is translated as CSARKANEQYF. The V call is TRBV20-1, the J call TRBJ2-7; D unclear. CDR1 DFQATT and CDR2 SNEGSKA come from the germline V gene (reference sequence). V lost 3 bases and J lost 7, with 10 bases in between. The CDR3 contains 11 residues.

This clonotype came up a few times. This chain links TRBV12-3 or TRBV12-4 with TRBJ2-2; maybe TRBD2 (6 bases). CDR3 size: 15 residues. With 6 bases removed from V and 0 bases from J, the gap between germline ends came to 11 bases. The CDR3 region has the DNA TGTGCCAGCAGCCCTCGGGGGTCGAACACCGGGGAGCTGTTTTTT. Protein sequence: CASSPRGSNTGELFF.

The rearrangement uses TRBV20-1 and TRBJ2-5; possibly TRBD1 for D (6 bases). Trimming shortened V by 6 bases and J by 5 bases, and 16 bases separated the two germline ends. CDR1 and CDR2 from the germline V gene are DFQATT and SNEGSKA (reference sequence). The CDR3 contains 13 residues. CDR3 DNA sequence: TGCAGTGCCGGCCTTGGGGGCGGGGAGACCCAGTACTTC. Translated: CSAGLGGGETQYF.

This chain joins TRBV7-2 and TRBJ2-3; D possibly matches TRBD1 or TRBD2 (6 bases each). V was cut by 4 bases and J by 4 bases, with 21 bases left in between. The CDR3 length is 17 residues. The V gene's germline CDR1 is SGHTA and CDR2 FQGNSA. CDR3 nucleotide sequence: TGTGCCAGCAGCTATCCCGGAGGGGGACTCGCTCCAGATACGCAGTATTTT. Amino acids: CASSYPGGGLAPDTQYF.

A single count supports this clonotype. The rearrangement joins TRBV2 to TRBJ2-1, with 8 positions matching TRBD2. There are 19 residues in the CDR3. After removal of 3 bases from V and 0 bases from J, the junction contained 13 bases not matched to a gene. CDR1 SNHLY and CDR2 FYNNEI come from the germline V gene. CDR3 coding DNA: TGTGCCAGCAGTGAGATAGCGGGACTCACGGGGTACTCCTACAATGAGCAGTTCTTC. Amino acids: CASSEIAGLTGYSYNEQFF. Drawing the rest from reference TRBV2 and TRBJ2-1, the complete variable domain is EPEVTQTPSHQVTQMGQEVILRCVPISNHLYFYWYRQILGQKVEFLVSFYNNEISEKSEIFDDQFSVERPDGSNFTLKIRSTKLEDSAMYFCASSEIAGLTGYSYNEQFFGPGTRLTVL.

This rearrangement joins TRBV5-5 to TRBJ2-7; possible D gene TRBD1, 6 bases. The germline V and J ends were trimmed by 0 bases and 4 bases, with 14 bases remaining between them. The CDR3 covers 15 residues. CDR1 and CDR2 (germline): SGHKS, YYEKEE (reference sequence). CDR3 in amino acids: CASSLGTDRVYEQYF. CDR3 DNA: TGTGCCAGCAGCTTGGGGACGGACAGAGTATACGAGCAGTACTTC.

This sequence joins TRBV20-1 and TRBJ2-3; 8 bases are a match to TRBD2. CDR1 and CDR2 (germline): DFQATT, SNEGSKA (reference sequence). CDR3 length: 14 amino acids. V lost 1 base, J lost 4 bases, and 4 bases stayed unmatched. In DNA, the CDR3 is TGCAGTGCTAGAGCCAGCGGGAGACCAGATACGCAGTATTTT. It is translated as CSARASGRPDTQYF.

The rearrangement links TRBV5-6 to TRBJ1-4, with no clear D. The V end lost 4 bases, the J end lost 5 bases, and 12 bases lay between the germline ends. The CDR3 length is 14 residues. CDR1 and CDR2 from the germline V gene are SGHDT and YYEEEE. CDR3 region: CASSRAAINEKLFF. The CDR3, as DNA: TGTGCCAGCAGCCGTGCAGCCATAAATGAAAAACTGTTTTTT.

The V and J genes are TRBV12-3 or TRBV12-4 and TRBJ1-1; 9 nucleotides line up with TRBD1. CDR3 length: 13 residues. With V trimmed by 6 bases and J by 4 bases, 3 bases remained unmatched. This CDR3 reads CASRGTGITEAFF. The CDR3 DNA is TGTGCCAGCAGGGGGACAGGGATCACTGAAGCTTTCTTT.

This clonotype was seen only a few times. The chain employs TRBV7-2 and TRBJ2-4; D might be TRBD2 (6 bases). In germline, CDR1 is SGHTA, CDR2 FQGNSA. The CDR3 runs 18 residues. Trimming removed 0 bases at V and 1 base at J, with 16 bases between. Written as DNA, the CDR3 is TGTGCCAGCAGCTTAGCACGGAGTCGGAGGGCGGCCAAAAACATTCAGTACTTC. Residues: CASSLARSRRAAKNIQYF. The variable domain in full, completed from reference TRBV7-2 and TRBJ2-4, reads GAGVSQSPSNKVTEKGKDVELRCDPISGHTALYWYRQSLGQGLEFLIYFQGNSAPDKSGLPSDRFSAERTGGSVSTLTIQRTQQEDSAVYLCASSLARSRRAAKNIQYFGAGTRLSVL.